The 3 T cell receptor beta chains given below trace back to one sample, sequenced in a study of chemoradiotherapy in HPV16-positive cancers. Clones were read by immunoSEQ multiplex PCR, and TCRdb kept only the in-frame ones, dropping some. The repertoire holds about 8,600 clones, with over 70% as singletons. This material was obtained from a patient who underwent chemoradiotherapy. The source is a human donor with HPV-associated anogenital cancer.

The V call is TRBV7-3, the J call TRBJ2-2; D gene ambiguous. The germline CDR1 and CDR2 sequences are SGHTA and FQGTGA. The CDR3 extends over 16 amino acids. V lost 1 base, J lost 0 bases, and 9 bases lay in between. CDR3 nucleotides: TGTGCCAGCAGCTTAAATTCTGGCACGAACACCGGGGAGCTGTTTTTT. Its translation: CASSLNSGTNTGELFF.

The chain uses TRBV28 and TRBJ2-7; the D is unclear. CDR3 length: 15 amino acids. Germline V lookup: CDR1 MDHEN, CDR2 SYDVKM. V was cut by 2 bases and J by 3 bases, with 14 bases left in between. CDR3 coding DNA: TGTGCCAGCAGTTTAAACCAGGCAAGCCACTACGAGCAGTACTTC. As protein: CASSLNQASHYEQYF. The variable domain in full, with the rest retrieved from reference TRBV28 and TRBJ2-7, is DVKVTQSSRYLVKRTGEKVFLECVQDMDHENMFWYRQDPGLGLRLIYFSYDVKMKEKGDIPEGYSVSREKKERFSLILESASTNQTSMYLCASSLNQASHYEQYFGPGTRLTVT.

This clone has just a few counts. V and J are TRBV5-4 and TRBJ2-3; 7 positions match TRBD1. The CDR3 has 15 amino acids. Germline CDR1 and CDR2: SGHNT and YYREEE (reference sequence). The ends lost 4 bases at V and 2 bases at J; junction bases unmatched: 7. The CDR3: CASSPTGLITDTQYF. The CDR3 region has the DNA TGTGCCAGCAGCCCGACAGGGTTAATCACAGATACGCAGTATTTT.